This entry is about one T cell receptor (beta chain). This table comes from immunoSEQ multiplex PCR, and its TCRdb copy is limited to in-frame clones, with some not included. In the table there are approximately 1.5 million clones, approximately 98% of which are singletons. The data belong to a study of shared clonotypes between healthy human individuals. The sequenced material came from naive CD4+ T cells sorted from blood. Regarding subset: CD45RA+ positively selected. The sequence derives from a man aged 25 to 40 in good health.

The CDR3 nucleotides are TGTGCCGCAGTGAAGGAGCTAGCGGGAGCCGGGGAGCTGTTTTTT. Translating it yields CAAVKELAGAGELFF. The rearrangement links TRBV2 to TRBJ2-2; TRBD2 matches at 10 bases. CDR3 size: 15 residues. CDR1 SNHLY and CDR2 FYNNEI come from the germline V gene. The V gene end was trimmed by 11 bases and the J gene end by 6 bases; junction bases not matched to a gene: 12.